This T cell receptor beta chain was found in a study of cytomegalovirus exposure and HLA in healthy donors. A multiplex PCR was run with 60 Vbeta primers and 13 Jbeta primers. The data were produced by immunoSEQ multiplex PCR, yet TCRdb's version contains in-frame clones alone and is incomplete. Its table records 20,000 to 25,000 clones. CDR3 size: 13 residues. V was shortened by 7 bases and J by 6 bases, with 19 bases between the two germline ends. Germline V CDR1 and CDR2: SQVTM, ANQGSEA. The origin of this receptor is a male donor in good health and CMV-seropositive. V and J are TRBV29-1 and TRBJ2-7; possible D gene TRBD2, 5 bases. The sample taken for sequencing was PBMCs. CDR3 in DNA: TGCAGCGGGACCGGGATGGAGGCAGGCGAGCAGTACTTC. It encodes CSGTGMEAGEQYF.